One and the same sample provided the 12 T cell receptor beta chains below, sequenced in a study of blood T cell repertoires in COVID-19. Repertoires were generated with immunoSEQ multiplex PCR, while TCRdb's copy carries only in-frame clones and drops some. The sample holds about 140,000 clones, 88% seen once. The sample comprised peripheral blood. The receptors originated from a woman aged 45-65 years with acute or convalescent COVID-19.

V and J are TRBV19 and TRBJ1-5, with 7 bases aligning to TRBD1. V shed 9 bases, J shed 4 bases, and the junction held 9 bases outside the gene matches. Germline V gene data show CDR1 as LNHDA and CDR2 as SQIVND (reference sequence). CDR3 length: 14 residues. The CDR3 region has the DNA TGTGCCAGGGGTCCCCGGGACAGAAATCAGCCCCAGCATTTT. The encoded protein is CARGPRDRNQPQHF.

DNA for the CDR3: TGTGCCAGCGCAAAGGGGTACGGTGAAGCTTTCTTT. This encodes CASAKGYGEAFF. This rearrangement joins TRBV5-5 to TRBJ1-1; the D gene is possibly TRBD1 (5 bases). This CDR3 has 12 residues. Germline CDR1 and CDR2: SGHKS and YYEKEE (reference sequence). V was trimmed by 7 bases and J by 7 bases, leaving 14 bases between them.

In its sample, this clone was seen a few times. This chain joins TRBV6-2 or TRBV6-3 and TRBJ1-5; 7 bases are a match to TRBD1. Germline loops: CDR1 MNHEY, CDR2 SVGEGT. This CDR3 has 14 residues. V was clipped by 10 bases and J by 7 bases; unmatched bases: 13. As DNA, the CDR3 is TGTGCCACCAGGCCTTCAGGGGGAGACCAGCCCCAGCATTTT. Translated: CATRPSGGDQPQHF.

This chain joins TRBV19 and TRBJ1-1, with 7 positions matching TRBD1. CDR3 length equals 14 residues. The germline V gene encodes CDR1 LNHDA and CDR2 SQIVND (reference sequence). Trimming took 0 bases from V and 11 from J; bases not matched to a gene: 9. The DNA of the CDR3 is TGTGCCAGTAGTATAGACCTTGACAGGGCCGTCGCTTTCTTT. It codes for CASSIDLDRAVAFF.

The chain recombines TRBV27 with TRBJ1-2, with D unclear. The germline V and J ends were trimmed by 1 base and 8 bases, with 17 bases remaining between them. This CDR3 has 15 amino acids. Germline V gives CDR1 MNHEY, CDR2 SMNVEV (reference sequence). The CDR3 is CASSLWAGNLGGYTF. DNA of the CDR3: TGTGCCAGCAGTTTATGGGCAGGCAACCTGGGCGGCTACACCTTC.

Only one count was recorded for this clone. CDR3 in DNA: TGTGCCAGCAGCTTAGGCAGGGACACAGATACGCAGTATTTT. It codes for CASSLGRDTDTQYF. The chain joins TRBV11-1 to TRBJ2-3; weak D call: TRBD1 (5 bases). The CDR3 totals 14 residues. The germline V gene has CDR1 SGHAT and CDR2 FQDESV (reference sequence). V shed 1 base and J shed 2 bases, with 7 bases lying between them.

The rearrangement joins TRBV6-1 to TRBJ2-2, with no clear D. This CDR3 is 15 amino acids long. V was cut by 3 bases and J by 3 bases, with 11 bases left in between. Germline CDR1 MNHNS, CDR2 SASEGT. The chain's CDR3 is CASSETSSYTGELFF. As DNA, the CDR3 is TGTGCCAGCAGTGAGACATCCAGTTACACCGGGGAGCTGTTTTTT.

CDR3: CASSLEITSGGAYEQYF. The CDR3 region has the DNA TGTGCCAGCAGCTTAGAGATAACTAGCGGGGGGGCCTACGAGCAGTACTTC. The V call is TRBV7-6, the J call TRBJ2-7, with 13 bases matching TRBD2. This CDR3 has 17 residues. Germline V CDR1 and CDR2: SGHVS, FNYEAQ. Trimming removed 1 base from V and 2 bases from J; junction bases left unmatched: 5.

The rearrangement links TRBV29-1 to TRBJ2-1, with TRBD2 identical over 13 bases. The CDR3 length is 13 residues. The germline V gene encodes CDR1 SQVTM and CDR2 ANQGSEA. Trimming at V came to 7 bases and at J to 10 bases, leaving 7 bases not matched to a gene. The CDR3: CSGRLAGGNEQFF. CDR3 bases: TGCAGCGGGAGACTAGCGGGGGGTAACGAGCAGTTCTTC.

V and J are TRBV5-5 and TRBJ2-7, with D unclear. The V end was cut by 5 bases, the J end by 0 bases, with 12 bases between. The CDR3 has 14 residues. Germline V gene data show CDR1 as SGHKS and CDR2 as YYEKEE (reference sequence). CDR3 sequence: CASRTEYFSYEQYF. The CDR3 DNA reads TGTGCCAGCAGGACGGAGTACTTCTCCTACGAGCAGTACTTC. Based on the CDR3 plus reference TRBV5-5 and TRBJ2-7, the full variable domain is DAGVTQSPTHLIKTRGQQVTLRCSPISGHKSVSWYQQVLGQGPQFIFQYYEKEERGRGNFPDRFSARQFPNYSSELNVNALLLGDSALYLCASRTEYFSYEQYFGPGTRLTVT.

The CDR3 sequence is CATNLGRGTYEQYF. CDR3 DNA sequence: TGTGCCACCAACTTGGGGAGGGGAACCTACGAGCAGTACTTC. The chain employs TRBV6-5 and TRBJ2-7; 7 bases match TRBD2. The germline V gene encodes CDR1 MNHEY and CDR2 SVGAGI. Trimming removed 10 bases from V and 2 bases from J; junction bases left unmatched: 11. This CDR3 region has 14 residues.

The chain carries TRBV7-9 and TRBJ1-1; 7 bases are a match to TRBD1. The CDR3 is 14 amino acids. Germline trimming cut 5 bases from V and 8 bases from J; bases unmatched to any gene: 11. In germline, CDR1 is SEHNR, CDR2 FQNEAQ (reference sequence). The CDR3 here is CASSGPGQFLEAFF. In DNA, the CDR3 is TGTGCCAGCAGCGGGCCGGGACAGTTCCTCGAAGCTTTCTTT.